This entry features one TCR beta chain sequence. Its antigen is as yet unknown. This sample was taken from a study of blood T cells in healthy people across ages. Study-wide findings and caveats: Shifts in expanded clonotypes may have been confounded by donor CMV status, which was unknown.

The authors ran a second PCR of roughly 7 to 11 cycles using a sample-barcoded 5' primer and a J-beta primer mix. TCRdb reanalysed the 5' RACE reads using MiXCR and keeps one entry per CDR3 protein. The table shows about 680,000 distinct CDR3 sequences, with 45% to 50% occurring only once. Germline values: CDR1 SNHLY, CDR2 FYNNEI. V lost 3 bases, J lost 8 bases, and 10 bases lay in between. CDR3 size: 13 residues. This sequence was found in a woman between 55 and 75 years old in good health. The sample taken for sequencing was blood. The rearrangement links TRBV2 to TRBJ1-4, with D unclear. In DNA form, the CDR3 reads TGTGCCAGCAGTGAGTTAGGGCGAGAAAAACTGTTTTTT. Amino acids: CASSELGREKLFF.